What follows describes a single T cell receptor (beta chain). This clone was seen more than once but under ten times. This receptor's antigen is unknown. One base away there is no much larger clone; base qualities are not given. The High Capacity cDNA Reverse Transcription Kit was used to reverse transcribe all of the isolated RNA, meaning that expressed TCRB transcripts were what got sequenced. Deep immunoSEQ sequencing was applied to naive, central memory and regulatory T cell samples, giving an average of roughly 3.5 million total reads per sample. Sorted cells were lysed in RLT buffer and RNA was extracted with DNase-treated RNeasy Micro or Mini kits, depending on cell number. Each cell subset was processed separately to prevent cross-contamination, with patient and healthy donor samples processed together. TCRB sequences were amplified from cDNA with the immunoSEQ multiplex PCR, producing 87-bp fragments spanning the CDR3 region. The amplicons were sequenced using the Illumina HiSeq platform. Per the source publication's procedure: Synthetic template baselines were used to correct PCR bias computationally, reads within Hamming distance 2 were collapsed together, and singletons that could not be merged were discarded. By aligning reads against IMGT, V, D and J genes, CDR3 length, and insertions or deletions at six rearrangement sites were assigned. Within each subset, clonotype counts were normalized to sorted cell number, after which true diversity and Gini coefficients were computed with the tcR R package. The overlap coefficient, calculated on TCRB nucleotide sequences, was used to quantify repertoire sharing. Out-of-frame TCRB sequences from naive cells were analyzed as a proxy for the pre-selection repertoire. TCRdb's version of the immuneACCESS table is confined to in-frame rearrangements and falls short of the full clone set. An unresolved V gene accounts for under half of the shortfall where checked; the remainder is of unknown origin. The V and J calls and clone size come from that table; D and trimming were worked out from the DNA. The sample records roughly 370,000 clones, roughly 14% of which are singletons. The ten largest clones take up under 0.04% of the sample.

These data are taken from a study of beta chain features in type 1 diabetes (dated by TCRdb to the late 2010s). In the study overall: Patients and healthy donors did not differ in mean age, gender distribution, total cell number or subset yield. A total of roughly 98,000,000 sorted cells were examined across all samples, and a strong correlation was observed between cell number per subset and RNA yield. The study compared TCRB repertoires of sorted circulating CD4+ T cell subsets between recently diagnosed type 1 diabetes patients and matched healthy donors. Naive and central memory subsets were obtained from all 28 donors, but regulatory and stem cell-like memory subsets were isolated from only 8 patients and roughly eight healthy donors. Findings and caveats that apply to the study as a whole: HLA sub-analyses involved small numbers of individuals, so any influence of HLA type on TCRB rearrangement remained unresolved. A moderate but significant shortening of TCRB CDR3 length was observed in type 1 diabetes patients in all four CD4+ subsets. Naive, central memory and regulatory TCRB repertoires appeared more similar among patients than among healthy donors. PCR may preferentially amplify shorter templates, but because patient and control samples were amplified and corrected together, any resulting skew would affect both groups equally. Because cDNA rather than genomic DNA was sequenced, highly expressing activated cells could have been over-represented, although no difference in activation and CD3 levels was found between groups. Fewer insertions and more nucleotide deletions at VDJ recombination sites were observed in patients with type 1 diabetes, implying thymic rearrangement abnormalities.

V gives up 5 bases and J gives up 7 bases, and the segment between their germline ends measures 9 bases. From a lookup of the germline V gene, CDR1 and CDR2 are SGHTA and FQGNSA. The CDR3 runs 12 amino acids, cysteine and phenylalanine included. Of the read, only the CDR3 DNA is kept; its 36 bases are in frame from base 1. Each donor gave one peripheral blood draw, roughly 110 mL on average, collected into heparinised tubes. Naive, central memory, regulatory and stem cell-like memory CD4+ T cells were sorted on a BD FACSAria II using a panel including CD45RO, CCR7, CD25, CD127, CD95 and CD27. Purity was above 95% for every sorted population. PBMCs were separated immediately by Lymphoprep density gradient centrifugation and were stained directly, without being cultured. So that batch effects would be minimized, each experiment stained and sorted samples in pairs, pairing one healthy donor with one patient.

The sequencing sample was made of naive CD4+ T cells from blood. The cell subset or site label for this specimen denotes: true naive CD4+ T cells. This receptor was taken from a man aged 25-40 years in good health. This sequence uses TRBV7-2 and TRBJ2-1, with no confidently assigned D gene. Read as DNA, the sequence is TGTGCCAGCAGCCCACGCCGGAATGAGCAGTTCTTC. Translated, it gives CASSPRRNEQFF.